The 15 T cell receptor beta chains given below trace back to one sample, sequenced in a study of T cell clusters in autoimmune cytopenias. Multiplex touch-down PCR amplified TRB using TRB-A and TRB-B pools in one tube. TCRdb reworked the multiplex PCR reads into one entry per CDR3 protein, no DNA. The sample holds around 2,000 distinct CDR3 sequences. Tens of thousands of genome equivalents of blood DNA were amplified for TRB. Sample: peripheral blood. The receptor set was obtained from a human donor with an autoimmune cytopenia, with autoimmune hepatitis or in good health (not recorded which).

This clonotype is deemed medium-sized by its frequency. The rearrangement joins TRBV10-3 to TRBJ1-5. The CDR3 totals 13 residues. Per the germline V gene, CDR1 is ENHRY and CDR2 is SYGVKD. CDR3: CAISEGPWQPQHF.

This clonotype is labeled medium-sized based on frequency. The chain combines TRBV19 with TRBJ2-2; lacking DNA, the TRBD2 call made by TCRdb goes unchecked. CDR3 length: 14 amino acids. Per germline, CDR1 LNHDA and CDR2 SQIVND (reference sequence). CDR3 sequence: CASRLAGSTGELFF.

This clonotype is identified as medium-sized from frequency. This chain uses TRBV30 with TRBJ2-7; absent DNA, TCRdb's TRBD1 call cannot be checked. The CDR3 spans 14 residues. The V gene's germline CDR1 is GTSNPN and CDR2 SVGIG (reference sequence). CDR3 loop: CAGGSPQFRDEQYF.

Judged by frequency, this clonotype is medium-sized (0.01 to 0.1%). The chain carries TRBV6-1 and TRBJ2-1; TCRdb's assignment of TRBD2 cannot be checked, as there is no DNA. Germline lookup yields CDR1 MNHNS and CDR2 SASEGT. The length of the CDR3 is 14 residues. The CDR3 reads CASTRGRAENEQFF.

By frequency, this clonotype registers medium-sized. The gene calls are TRBV6-5 and TRBJ1-2; TCRdb reports TRBD1, a call that lacks DNA to check it against. CDR3 length equals 16 residues. CDR1 is MNHEY, CDR2 SVGAGI, per germline. The CDR3 region is CASSYSTGQGGYGYTF.

CDR3: CASSHRTSGSDHEQYF. The chain is built from TRBV7-2 and TRBJ2-7; absent DNA, TCRdb's TRBD2 call cannot be checked. This CDR3 region has 16 residues. Looked up from germline, CDR1 is SGHTA and CDR2 is FQGNSA. The variable domain in full, with the rest retrieved from reference TRBV7-2 and TRBJ2-7, is GAGVSQSPSNKVTEKGKDVELRCDPISGHTALYWYRQSLGQGLEFLIYFQGNSAPDKSGLPSDRFSAERTGGSVSTLTIQRTQQEDSAVYLCASSHRTSGSDHEQYFGPGTRLTVT.

Measured by frequency, this clonotype is medium-sized. The CDR3 sequence is CASREDGQGYEQYF. V gene TRBV6-6 combines with J gene TRBJ2-7; the D call from TCRdb, TRBD1, cannot be confirmed without DNA. Germline CDR1 reads MNHNY; CDR2 reads SVGAGI (reference sequence). The CDR3 has 14 residues.

Considering frequency, this clonotype is medium-sized. The V and J genes are TRBV29-1 and TRBJ2-3. The CDR3 is 14 residues long. The germline gives CDR1 SQVTM, CDR2 ANQGSEA. The CDR3 region is CSVEMVGRTDTQYF.

The rearrangement joins TRBV5-4 to TRBJ2-5. The CDR3 contains 15 residues. CDR1 is SGHNT and CDR2 is YYREEE in the germline V gene (reference sequence). This chain's CDR3 is CASSSMGWKAETQYF. Drawing the rest from reference TRBV5-4 and TRBJ2-5, the complete variable domain is ETGVTQSPTHLIKTRGQQVTLRCSSQSGHNTVSWYQQALGQGPQFIFQYYREEENGRGNFPPRFSGLQFPNYSSELNVNALELDDSALYLCASSSMGWKAETQYFGPGTRLLVL.

CDR3 in amino acids: CASREGKRSYNEQFF. V is TRBV4-2 and J is TRBJ2-1; TCRdb proposes TRBD2, but this gene call is untestable without DNA. CDR3 length: 15 residues. Germline loops: CDR1 LGHNA, CDR2 YNFKEQ.

The chain has TRBV19 and TRBJ2-7. The CDR3 length is 15 residues. Germline loops: CDR1 LNHDA, CDR2 SQIVND (reference sequence). The CDR3 here is CASSIATDTVREQYF.

The J gene is TRBJ2-1, the V gene TRBV5-1; lacking DNA, the TRBD2 call made by TCRdb goes unchecked. CDR3 length: 15 amino acids. The V gene's germline CDR1 is SGHRS and CDR2 YFSETQ. CDR3 loop: CASTLVSGGTNEQFF.

Measured by frequency, this clonotype is medium-sized. The CDR3 sequence: CATSGTFMSPLHF. The chain joins TRBV19 to TRBJ1-6; TCRdb outputs TRBD1, but without DNA this stays unchecked. CDR3 length: 13 residues. The germline V gene has CDR1 LNHDA and CDR2 SQIVND (reference sequence).

This clonotype is medium-sized by frequency. This chain links TRBV29-1 with TRBJ2-1; with no DNA, the TCRdb D assignment of TRBD2 cannot be verified. The germline V gene encodes CDR1 SQVTM and CDR2 ANQGSEA. The CDR3 has 18 residues. CDR3 region: CSAVGGGPGLAVYNEQFF.

This clonotype is medium-sized by frequency. The chain employs TRBV11-3 and TRBJ2-3. The CDR3 contains 15 residues. Germline V gene sequence: CDR1 SGHNT, CDR2 YENEEA. The CDR3 reads CASSLGWDSTDTQYF. Supplemented by reference TRBV11-3 and TRBJ2-3, the full variable domain reads EAGVVQSPRYKIIEKKQPVAFWCNPISGHNTLYWYLQNLGQGPELLIRYENEEAVDDSQLPKDRFSAERLKGVDSTLKIQPAELGDSAVYLCASSLGWDSTDTQYFGPGTRLTVL.